This TCR beta chain was obtained from a study of T-cell memory formation after mild COVID-19. V lost 8 bases and J lost 5, with 22 bases in between. The CDR3 is 16 residues long. The germline V gene encodes CDR1 SGHVS and CDR2 FQNEAQ. TCRdb re-analysed the 5' RACE reads in MiXCR, keeping a single row per CDR3 protein. The sample records 280,000 or so distinct CDR3 sequences, under 8.5% being singletons. The study, taken as a whole, reports: Contracting clones from day 15 to 85 had balanced CD4/CD8; later expanders favoured CD4+.

This clonotype was seen ten or more times. Antigen unknown. This sequence joins TRBV7-8 and TRBJ2-1; D might be TRBD1 or TRBD2, each matching 5 bases. Sequencing input: PBMCs or a T cell subset sorted from them (not recorded which). This TCR was recovered from a man aged 18 to 29 who had mild COVID-19 (a few samples of this study predate the infection). Cell type and time point are not known. The CDR3 DNA reads TGTGCCAGCGGACATTTAAAGGCGGGTTATCACAATGAGCAGTTCTTC. This translates into CASGHLKAGYHNEQFF.